Listed here is a single T cell receptor (beta chain). Its matching antigen is unknown. The PCR employed 60 Vbeta primers together with 13 Jbeta primers. Here immunoSEQ multiplex PCR was the method, and the copy in TCRdb shows in-frame clones only, minus some. The table includes about 130,000 clones, about four fifths detected once. Trimming pared 6 bases from V and 1 base from J, leaving 15 bases between. CDR3 length: 15 residues. The germline V gene has CDR1 MGHDK and CDR2 SYGVNS. The sample originates from a study of cytomegalovirus exposure and HLA in healthy donors. General study points: A later analysis found TCR association rates differed by HLA locus, highest for DRB1 and lowest for HLA-C. Previous analysis showed most TCR beta V segments were productive about 87% or about 30% of the time.

Sequencing was carried out using PBMCs. This sequence joins TRBV25-1 and TRBJ1-2, with a possible D match to TRBD1 (6 bases). This receptor was obtained from a man between 25 and 39 years old in good health. This chain's CDR3 is CASSPPRTVNYGYTF. The DNA for the CDR3 is TGTGCCAGCAGCCCTCCGAGGACAGTTAACTATGGCTACACCTTC.